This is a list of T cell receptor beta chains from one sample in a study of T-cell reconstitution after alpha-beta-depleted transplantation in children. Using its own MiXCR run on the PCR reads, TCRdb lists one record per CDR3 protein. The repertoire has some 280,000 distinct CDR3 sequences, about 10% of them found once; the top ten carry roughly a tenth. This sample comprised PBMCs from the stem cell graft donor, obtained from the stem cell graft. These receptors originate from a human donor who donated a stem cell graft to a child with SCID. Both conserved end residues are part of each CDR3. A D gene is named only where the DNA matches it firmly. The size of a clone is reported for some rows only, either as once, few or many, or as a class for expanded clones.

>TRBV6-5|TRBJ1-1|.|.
TGTGCCAGCAGTTACGACCTTCCAGGGCGGGTCGCATCCCCTGAAGCTTTCTTT
CASSYDLPGRVASPEAFF
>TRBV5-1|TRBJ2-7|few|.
TGCGCCAGCAGCCTGGACAGAAATGACGAGCAGTACTTC
CASSLDRNDEQYF
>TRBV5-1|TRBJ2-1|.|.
TGCGCCAGCAGCTTGGGCCCCCGATCGTCGGGGCACAATGAGCAGTTCTTC
CASSLGPRSSGHNEQFF
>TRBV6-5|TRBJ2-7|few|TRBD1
TGTGCCAGCAGTTACGCCGGGACAGGGGGTCTGGGCGAGCAGTACTTC
CASSYAGTGGLGEQYF
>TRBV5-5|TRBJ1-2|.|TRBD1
TGTGCCAGCAGCTGGGGACAGGGGGCGCCTAACTATGGCTACACCTTC
CASSWGQGAPNYGYTF
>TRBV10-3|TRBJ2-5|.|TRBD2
TGTGCCATCAGTGATTCGGGGGGCCAAGAGACCCAGTACTTC
CAISDSGGQETQYF
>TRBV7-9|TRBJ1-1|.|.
TGTGCCAGCAGCTCCGCTGGATTCCGGGGGCTAGCTTTCTTT
CASSSAGFRGLAFF
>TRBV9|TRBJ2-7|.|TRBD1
TGTGCCAGCAGCGCCCGACAGGGGATGGGGGAGCAGTACTTC
CASSARQGMGEQYF
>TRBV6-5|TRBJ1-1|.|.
TGTGCCAGCAGTTGGGGGGCGAACACTGAAGCTTTCTTT
CASSWGANTEAFF
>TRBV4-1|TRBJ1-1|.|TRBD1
TGCGCCAGCAGCCAAGCTACCCGGGACAGAGGCACTGAAGCTTTCTTT
CASSQATRDRGTEAFF
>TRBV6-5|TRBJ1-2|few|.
TGTGCCAGCAGTTACTTGACAGGCCTCCGCTATGGCTACACCTTC
CASSYLTGLRYGYTF
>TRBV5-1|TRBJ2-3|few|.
TGCGCCAGCAGCTTAACTTCGGCAGACGGGGATACGCAGTATTTT
CASSLTSADGDTQYF
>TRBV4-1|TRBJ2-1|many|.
TGCGCCAGCAGCCAGGCAGGGACGGTCTTCGATGAGCAGTTCTTC
CASSQAGTVFDEQFF
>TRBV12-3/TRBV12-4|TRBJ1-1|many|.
TGTGCCAGCCGACTAATGGGGGCCACTGAAGCTTTCTTT
CASRLMGATEAFF
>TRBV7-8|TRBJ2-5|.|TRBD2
TGTGCCAGCAGCTTCCCGACTAGCGGGGGGATGGATACCCAGTACTTC
CASSFPTSGGMDTQYF
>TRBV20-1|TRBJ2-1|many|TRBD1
TGCAGTGCTAGAGATAGGGACAGGGGGTATAATGAGCAGTTCTTC
CSARDRDRGYNEQFF
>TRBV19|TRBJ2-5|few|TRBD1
TGTGCCAGTAGTAACACCGGGACAGGGTACCAAGAGACCCAGTACTTC
CASSNTGTGYQETQYF
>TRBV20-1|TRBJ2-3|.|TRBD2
TGCAGTGCTAGTCGTACTAGCGGGGGGCGCGCAGATACGCAGTATTTT
CSASRTSGGRADTQYF
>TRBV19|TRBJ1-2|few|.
TGTGCCAGTAGTACCACAGGCACCTATGGCTACACCTTC
CASSTTGTYGYTF
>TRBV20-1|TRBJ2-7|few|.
TGCAGTGCTAGAGACCGGGCTGGACAGTGGGCCTACGAGCAGTACTTC
CSARDRAGQWAYEQYF
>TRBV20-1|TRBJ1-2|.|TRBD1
TGCAGTGCTAGAGACGGGACAGCTAACTATGGCTACACCTTC
CSARDGTANYGYTF
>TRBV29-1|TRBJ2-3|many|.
TGCAGCGTTGAAAGGGGGTTCATCACAGATACGCAGTATTTT
CSVERGFITDTQYF
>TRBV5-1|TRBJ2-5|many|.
TGCGCCAGCAGCTTGGTCGGGGGGCTGAGGGAGACCCAGTACTTC
CASSLVGGLRETQYF
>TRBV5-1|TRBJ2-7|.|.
TGCGCCAGCAGCCCGCTGGACAGTGGATCCTACGAGCAGTACTTC
CASSPLDSGSYEQYF
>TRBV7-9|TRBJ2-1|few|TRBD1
TGTGCCAGCAGCACACCCGACAGGGAGACCTACAATGAGCAGTTCTTC
CASSTPDRETYNEQFF
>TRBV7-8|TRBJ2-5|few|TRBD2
TGTGCCAGCAGCTTAATTCCCGGTAGCGGGGGTCAAGAGACCCAGTACTTC
CASSLIPGSGGQETQYF
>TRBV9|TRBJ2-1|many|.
TGTGCCAGCAGCAACCCCGCCAGGGTTAATGAGCAGTTCTTC
CASSNPARVNEQFF
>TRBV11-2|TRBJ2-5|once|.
TGTGCCAGCAGCTTAGTTAGACCCCAAGAGACCCAGTACTTC
CASSLVRPQETQYF
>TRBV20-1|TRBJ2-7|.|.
TGCAGTGCTAGAGATAGGATAGCTCTGTCCTACGAGCAGTACTTC
CSARDRIALSYEQYF
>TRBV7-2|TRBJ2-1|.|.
TGTGCCAGCTCTCCCCGAGGGGGACCATACAATGAGCAGTTCTTC
CASSPRGGPYNEQFF
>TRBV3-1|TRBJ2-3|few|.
TGTGCCAGCAGCCAAGAGCCTTCCTACTTGACAGATACGCAGTATTTT
CASSQEPSYLTDTQYF
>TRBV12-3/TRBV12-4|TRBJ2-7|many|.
TGTGCCAGCAGTTTCGTCACTTACGAGCAGTACTTC
CASSFVTYEQYF
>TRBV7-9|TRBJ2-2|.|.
TGTGCCAGCAGCTTAGGGACACCAGCCGGGGAGCTGTTTTTT
CASSLGTPAGELFF
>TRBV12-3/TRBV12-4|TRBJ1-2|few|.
TGTGCCAGCAGCCAAGACAGGACCCATGGCTACACCTTC
CASSQDRTHGYTF
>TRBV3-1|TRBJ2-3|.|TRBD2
TGTGCCGGCAGCCAAGGGGTCGAGGAGCGGGGGAAGGATACGCAGTATTTT
CAGSQGVEERGKDTQYF
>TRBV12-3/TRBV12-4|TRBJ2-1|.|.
TGTGCCAGCAGTTTAGCAGGGAGAAATGAGCAGTCCTTC
CASSLAGRNEQSF
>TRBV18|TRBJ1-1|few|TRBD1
TGTGCCAGCTCACCCCGACAGGGGAACACTGAAGCTTTCTTT
CASSPRQGNTEAFF
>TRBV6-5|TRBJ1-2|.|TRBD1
TGTGCCAGTAAGACAGGGATTTATGGCTACACCTTC
CASKTGIYGYTF
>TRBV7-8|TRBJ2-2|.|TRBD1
TGTGCCAGCAGCTTAGCGACAGGGGGAGGCACCGGGGAGCTGTTTTTT
CASSLATGGGTGELFF
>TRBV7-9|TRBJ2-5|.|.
TGTGCCAGCAGCTTACTCGACAGCCAAGAGACCCAGTACTTC
CASSLLDSQETQYF
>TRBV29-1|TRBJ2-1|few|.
TGCAGCGCCTGGGACCGCTACAATGAGCAGTTCTTC
CSAWDRYNEQFF
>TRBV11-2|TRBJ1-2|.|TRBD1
TGTGCCAGCAGCTTTGGACAGGGCTTATTCGATGGCTACACCTTC
CASSFGQGLFDGYTF
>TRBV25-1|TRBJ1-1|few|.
TGTGCCAGCAGCCCGGTTGGGACTGAAGCTTTCTTT
CASSPVGTEAFF
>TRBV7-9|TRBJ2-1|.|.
TGTGCCAGCAGCTTAGCACGGGACAATGAGCAGTTCTTC
CASSLARDNEQFF
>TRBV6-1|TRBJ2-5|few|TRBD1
TGTGCCAGCAGTAGGGCCCCAACCCCAGGGGGCAGGTCGGAGACCCAGTACTTC
CASSRAPTPGGRSETQYF
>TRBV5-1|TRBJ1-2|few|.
TGCGCCAGCAGCTTGGTTATGGCGCGGATAGCAAAACAGGGTTCCTATGGCTACACCTTC
CASSLVMARIAKQGSYGYTF
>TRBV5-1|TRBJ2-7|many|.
TGCGCCAGCAGCAGCGCCGGGACCCACTACGAGCAGTACTTC
CASSSAGTHYEQYF
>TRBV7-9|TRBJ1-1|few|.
TGTGCCAGCAGCTCCCAGGAGGATGACACTGAAGCTTTCTTT
CASSSQEDDTEAFF
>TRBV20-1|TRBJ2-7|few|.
TGCAGTGCTAGACTAGATTACGAGCAGTACTTC
CSARLDYEQYF
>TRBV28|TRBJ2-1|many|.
TGTGCCAGCAGTTTTGGGCAGGGAACACACAATGAGCAGTTCTTC
CASSFGQGTHNEQFF
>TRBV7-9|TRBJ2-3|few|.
TGTGCCAGCTCCCGAGGGGCGGCAGATACGCAGTATTTT
CASSRGAADTQYF
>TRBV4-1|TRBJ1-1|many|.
TGCGCCAGCAGCCAAGCAATGGGGATGAACACTGAAGCTTTCTTT
CASSQAMGMNTEAFF
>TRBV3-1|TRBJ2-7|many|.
TGTGCCAGCAGCCAAGTTATAGGGGACAACTACGAGCAGTACTTC
CASSQVIGDNYEQYF
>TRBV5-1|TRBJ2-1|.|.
TGCGCCAGCTTCCTAACCGTCGGGGAGCAGTTCTTC
CASFLTVGEQFF
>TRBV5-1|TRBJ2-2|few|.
TGCGCCAGCAGCCACCGGGACACCGACACCGGGGAGCTGTTTTTT
CASSHRDTDTGELFF
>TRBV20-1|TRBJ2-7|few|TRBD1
TGCAGTGCTAAGGCTGTAAACAGGGGCAACGAGCAGTACTTC
CSAKAVNRGNEQYF
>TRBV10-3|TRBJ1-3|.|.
TGTGCCATCAGTGGGTCCTCATCAGTCTCTGGAAACACCATATATTTT
CAISGSSSVSGNTIYF
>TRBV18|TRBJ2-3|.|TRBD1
TGTGCCAGCTCCAGACAGGGGGCCAAGACAGATACGCAGTATTTT
CASSRQGAKTDTQYF
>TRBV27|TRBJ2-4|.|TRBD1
TGTGCCACCGGGACAGGGAGCTTAGCCAAAAACATTCAGTACTTC
CATGTGSLAKNIQYF